Listed here is a single T cell receptor beta chain. After removal of 3 bases from V and 6 bases from J, the junction contained 7 bases not matched to a gene. CDR3 length: 14 amino acids. Per the germline V gene, CDR1 is SGHRS and CDR2 is YFSETQ. This entry is derived from a study of blood T cell repertoires in COVID-19. On the study more broadly: The United States, Italy and Spain were the sources of the acute and convalescent COVID-19 samples.

Original handling: Quantification of nucleated cells was approximated via reference gene primer amplification. Using immunoSEQ multiplex PCR, the repertoire was profiled, and TCRdb retains in-frame clones only, with some absent. The V and J calls and clone size are taken from that table; D and trimming were inferred from the DNA. Of 140,000 to 150,000 clones listed, more than 80% are singletons. The chain couples TRBV5-1 to TRBJ2-5; 8 bases agree with TRBD2. This receptor was obtained from a human donor with acute or convalescent COVID-19. The donor label of this sample is uncertain. The material sequenced was peripheral blood. The CDR3, as DNA: TGCGCCAGCAGCTCAGCAGCGGGGGAAAAGACCCAGTACTTC. Protein: CASSSAAGEKTQYF.